The entry below gives a single TCR beta chain sequence along with its context. Its antigen remains unknown. Researchers used 5'RACE with constant-segment primers to make TCR alpha and TCR beta cDNA libraries that carry sample barcodes and UMIs. TCRdb processed the 5' RACE reads anew with MiXCR; each CDR3 protein has one entry. The sample lists 550,000 to 600,000 distinct CDR3 sequences, around a sixth seen once, with about 7.5% in the top ten. This entry comes from a study of T-cell memory formation after mild COVID-19. In the study overall: Largely donor-specific TCR clusters were found. Findings and caveats of the study: CD4+ contracting clones lay mainly in CM and EM, CD8+ ones in EMRA.

V was clipped by 2 bases and J by 7 bases; unmatched bases: 8. The CDR3 sequence is 15 residues long. The chain employs TRBV12-3 or TRBV12-4 and TRBJ2-7, with 10 bases that match TRBD2. This clonotype was obtained from an adult woman who had mild COVID-19 (a few samples of this study predate the infection). Cell type and time point are not known. Sequencing was performed on PBMCs or a T cell subset sorted from them (not recorded which). CDR3 in amino acids: CASSLSAGGPNEQYF. CDR3 nucleotides: TGTGCCAGCAGTTTATCAGCGGGGGGGCCTAATGAGCAGTACTTC.